The 32 T cell receptor beta chains listed next were all sequenced from one sample in a study of blood T cells in healthy people across ages. A second PCR, run for roughly 7 to 11 cycles, used a sample-barcoded 5' primer plus a J-beta primer mix. TCRdb recomputed calls from the 5' RACE reads with MiXCR, one row per CDR3 protein. Of roughly 1 million distinct CDR3 sequences listed, 25% are singletons. These data were also reused for a study on T cells of mothers and their children.

The sequenced sample was blood. The receptor source for this set is a girl aged 2-15 years in good health.

This clonotype was seen a handful of times. The chain combines TRBV4-1 with TRBJ2-3, with 12 bases aligning to TRBD2. The CDR3 totals 17 residues. Germline lookup yields CDR1 MGHRA and CDR2 YSYEKL. J was trimmed by 0 bases and V by 4 bases; bases with no gene match: 5. The DNA for the CDR3 is TGCGCCAGCAGCCGAACCGGGACTAGCGGGAGCACAGATACGCAGTATTTT. Protein: CASSRTGTSGSTDTQYF.

This clonotype has just a few counts. The rearrangement joins TRBV27 to TRBJ1-5, with no clear D. The germline V and J ends were trimmed by 3 bases and 9 bases, with 12 bases remaining between them. The germline gives CDR1 MNHEY, CDR2 SMNVEV (reference sequence). The length of the CDR3 is 13 residues. In nucleotides, the CDR3 is TGTGCCAGCAGTTTCCGAGGGCGGGGGCCCCAGCATTTT. It is translated as CASSFRGRGPQHF.

This clonotype was picked up a small number of times. This sequence joins TRBV12-5 and TRBJ1-4; 7 nucleotides line up with TRBD1. From germline, CDR1 is LGHNT and CDR2 FRNRAP. The CDR3 spans 15 residues. Germline trimming cut 1 base from V and 8 bases from J; bases unmatched to any gene: 7. CDR3 coding DNA: TGTGCTAGTGGTTTGGAGCGACAGGGCGGAGAAAAACTGTTTTTT. Translated, it gives CASGLERQGGEKLFF.

This rearrangement joins TRBV29-1 to TRBJ2-3; 13 bases fit TRBD2. V trimming: 7 bases; J trimming: 12 bases; junction bases outside the gene matches: 13. The germline V gene encodes CDR1 SQVTM and CDR2 ANQGSEA. The CDR3 spans 14 residues. The CDR3 spells CSGKTSGRTPAQYF. CDR3 DNA sequence: TGCAGCGGGAAGACTAGCGGGAGGACTCCAGCCCAGTATTTT.

Only a few counts were recorded for this clonotype. This chain connects TRBV20-1 to TRBJ1-4; possibly TRBD1 for D (6 bases). V was trimmed by 3 bases and J by 4 bases, leaving 9 bases between them. The length of the CDR3 is 13 residues. The germline gives CDR1 DFQATT, CDR2 SNEGSKA (reference sequence). The CDR3 loop reads CSARGGGNEKLFF. The CDR3 DNA sequence: TGCAGTGCTAGGGGAGGGGGTAATGAAAAACTGTTTTTT.

This clonotype was observed at least ten times. V is TRBV4-1 and J is TRBJ2-5; TRBD2 aligns across 10 bases. CDR3 length: 14 residues. CDR1 is MGHRA, CDR2 YSYEKL, per germline. Unmatched junction bases numbered 0, after V lost 2 bases and J lost 3 bases. The CDR3 sequence is CASSQTSGEETQYF. CDR3 sequence (DNA): TGCGCCAGCAGCCAAACTAGCGGGGAAGAGACCCAGTACTTC.

The rearrangement links TRBV3-1 to TRBJ2-3; no clear D. The CDR3 has 13 residues. V shed 1 base and J shed 9 bases, with 11 bases lying between them. Germline lookup yields CDR1 LGHDT and CDR2 YNNKEL (reference sequence). The CDR3 DNA follows: TGTGCCAGCAGCCAAGGTATCACGACGACGCAGTATTTT. This codes for CASSQGITTTQYF.

This clonotype showed up just a few times. This chain links TRBV6-6 with TRBJ2-5; no reliable D call. Matching the DNA end better, TRBJ2-7 makes the J call doubtful. Germline CDR1 is MNHNY and CDR2 is SVGAGI (reference sequence). This CDR3 contains 12 residues. This CDR3 reads CASRPLVGEQYF. CDR3 DNA: TGTGCCAGCAGACCGCTAGTTGGCGAGCAGTACTTC.

The chain couples TRBV10-3 to TRBJ2-1; TRBD2 might be the D (6 bases). Germline V gene lookup returns CDR1 ENHRY and CDR2 SYGVKD. This CDR3 has 13 residues. The V end was cut by 7 bases, the J end by 5 bases, with 12 bases between. Here the CDR3 DNA reads TGTGCCATCAAGGAGGGCGATCACAATGAGCAGTTCTTC. Amino acid sequence: CAIKEGDHNEQFF.

The rearrangement links TRBV7-3 to TRBJ2-3, with TRBD2 matching 9 bases. Germline values: CDR1 SGHTA, CDR2 FQGTGA. The V segment lost 2 bases and the J segment 3 bases; nucleotides outside the gene matches: 3. The CDR3 runs to 15 residues. CDR3 loop: CASSLGSGRTDTQYF. For the CDR3, the DNA is TGTGCCAGCAGCTTAGGAAGCGGGAGGACAGATACGCAGTATTTT.

A note on this clonotype: One base away lies a much larger clone, so this may be a sequencing read error. In DNA, the CDR3 is TGTGCCAGCGGCCAAGGGGGAGGAGATGCGCAGTACTTC. It codes for CASGQGGGDAQYF. The V call is TRBV3-1, the J call TRBJ2-7; the D gene could be TRBD1 or TRBD2 (6 bases each). This CDR3 region has 13 residues. Germline CDR1 reads LGHDT; CDR2 reads YNNKEL (reference sequence).

This clonotype occurred a few times. The rearrangement links TRBV12-3 or TRBV12-4 to TRBJ2-2, with TRBD1 matching over 7 bases. The CDR3 is 15 residues long. The V gene end was trimmed by 4 bases and the J gene end by 2 bases; junction bases not matched to a gene: 4. CDR3 protein: CASSWTGPNTGELFF. The CDR3 DNA is TGTGCCAGCAGTTGGACAGGCCCAAACACCGGGGAGCTGTTTTTT.

This clonotype was recorded many times. This rearrangement joins TRBV12-3 or TRBV12-4 to TRBJ1-4, with 9 bases lining up with TRBD1. This CDR3 is 14 amino acids long. The ends lost 5 bases at V and 5 bases at J; junction bases unmatched: 3. CDR3 nucleotide sequence: TGTGCCAGCAGTCTAACAGGGGGCAATGAAAAACTGTTTTTT. Amino acids: CASSLTGGNEKLFF.

V and J are TRBV7-6 and TRBJ1-5, with TRBD1 as a possible D gene (5 bases). CDR1 and CDR2 from the germline V gene are SGHVS and FNYEAQ. The CDR3 is 13 residues long. Trimming pared 3 bases from V and 7 bases from J, leaving 10 bases between. Written as DNA, the CDR3 is TGTGCCAGCAGCTTGGGGGATTGGCAGCCCCAGCATTTT. Translated, it gives CASSLGDWQPQHF.

The gene calls are TRBV12-3 or TRBV12-4 and TRBJ2-7; 7 nucleotides align to TRBD1. The CDR3 totals 14 residues. The J segment lost 0 bases and the V segment lost 4 bases, leaving 3 bases of the junction unmatched. CDR3 bases: TGTGCCAGCAGTTCCCACAGGGGCTCCTACGAGCAGTACTTC. This translates into CASSSHRGSYEQYF.

The chain is built from TRBV7-3 and TRBJ1-3; no firm D call. The CDR3 has 14 residues. The germline V gene has CDR1 SGHTA and CDR2 FQGTGA. Deletions cut 5 bases from V and 0 bases from J, with 8 bases between. CDR3 region: CASSQVPSGNTIYF. The CDR3 DNA follows: TGTGCCAGCAGCCAGGTCCCCTCTGGAAACACCATATATTTT.

The rearrangement joins TRBV24-1 to TRBJ2-1; 13 bases line up with TRBD2. The germline gives CDR1 KGHDR, CDR2 SFDVKD. The ends lost 3 bases at V and 4 bases at J; junction bases unmatched: 5. This CDR3 is built from 17 residues. CDR3 bases: TGTGCCACCAGTGATCGGACTAGCGGGAGTCGGTACAATGAGCAGTTCTTC. It translates to CATSDRTSGSRYNEQFF.

The gene calls are TRBV3-1 and TRBJ2-3, with TRBD2 identical over 7 bases. The germline CDR1 and CDR2 sequences are LGHDT and YNNKEL (reference sequence). The V segment lost 0 bases and the J segment 2 bases; nucleotides outside the gene matches: 8. The CDR3 covers 17 residues. The CDR3 sequence is CASSQESPSGYTDTQYF. DNA for the CDR3: TGTGCCAGCAGCCAAGAATCCCCTAGCGGCTACACAGATACGCAGTATTTT.

This clonotype showed up just a few times. The V call is TRBV6-5, the J call TRBJ2-2; D gene unclear. The CDR3 contains 13 residues. Germline CDR1 is MNHEY and CDR2 is SVGAGI. The V gene lost 5 bases and the J gene lost 6 bases, with 10 bases spanning the gap. This CDR3 reads CASSGRSAGELFF. In DNA form, the CDR3 reads TGTGCCAGCAGTGGACGTTCAGCCGGGGAGCTGTTTTTT.

This clonotype has just a few counts. The CDR3 ends on some other residue instead of the conserved phenylalanine or tryptophan, so this is likely a read error. This sequence joins TRBV28 and TRBJ2-5; 9 nucleotides agree with TRBD2. Judging by the DNA end, TRBJ2-7 fits better; the J call may be wrong. CDR3 length: 15 residues. Germline V lookup: CDR1 MDHEN, CDR2 SYDVKM. CDR3 bases: TGTGCCAGCAGTCGTTCGACTAGCGGACTCTACGAGCAGTACCTC. This gives the protein CASSRSTSGLYEQYL.

There are a few counts of this clonotype. The V and J genes are TRBV5-1 and TRBJ1-6; 7 bases agree with TRBD1. Germline V gene sequence: CDR1 SGHRS, CDR2 YFSETQ. The CDR3 length is 16 residues. The junction had 9 bases not matched to a gene; V was cut back by 3 bases and J by 6 bases. CDR3 sequence: CASSSQVNRGNSPLHF. CDR3 bases: TGCGCCAGCAGCTCGCAGGTTAACAGGGGTAATTCACCCCTCCACTTT. Full variable domain (remainder filled in from reference TRBV5-1 and TRBJ1-6): KAGVTQTPRYLIKTRGQQVTLSCSPISGHRSVSWYQQTPGQGLQFLFEYFSETQRNKGNFPGRFSGRQFSNSRSEMNVSTLELGDSALYLCASSSQVNRGNSPLHFGNGTRLTVT.

A few counts support this clonotype. The chain couples TRBV5-1 to TRBJ1-6; D gene ambiguous. CDR1 SGHRS and CDR2 YFSETQ come from the germline V gene. V was shortened by 4 bases and J by 7 bases, with 12 bases between the two germline ends. The CDR3 is 14 amino acids. CDR3: CASSIGLLNSPLHF. CDR3 coding DNA: TGCGCCAGCAGCATCGGACTGTTAAATTCACCCCTCCACTTT.

The chain has TRBV12-3 or TRBV12-4 and TRBJ2-5; TRBD2 agrees at 8 bases. Near its end, the DNA agrees better with TRBJ2-1, so the J call may be wrong. CDR3 length: 14 amino acids. Here the CDR3 DNA reads TGTGCCAGCAGTTTGCGGGGGGAGTTTTGGGCGCAGTTCTTC. Residues: CASSLRGEFWAQFF.

A word on this clonotype: Sequence at one end of the junction differs from germline and may be a read error. The V call is TRBV12-3 or TRBV12-4, the J call TRBJ2-3; no definite D call. The CDR3 is 11 amino acids. The CDR3 DNA is TGTGCCAGCAGAGTGGCAGATGCGCAGTATTTT. Protein sequence: CASRVADAQYF.

This clonotype has just a few counts. The gene calls are TRBV4-2 and TRBJ2-5, with D unclear. Trimming shortened V by 0 bases and J by 5 bases, and 10 bases separated the two germline ends. There are 14 residues in the CDR3. Germline V CDR1 and CDR2: LGHNA, YNFKEQ. The CDR3, as DNA: TGTGCCAGCAGCCAAGAACTGGGATTTGAGACCCAGTACTTC. Residues: CASSQELGFETQYF.

A few counts support this clonotype. The chain links TRBV3-1 to TRBJ1-2, with 9 positions matching TRBD1. The CDR3 length is 14 residues. Germline V gene lookup returns CDR1 LGHDT and CDR2 YNNKEL (reference sequence). The V segment lost 3 bases and the J segment 7 bases; nucleotides outside the gene matches: 6. CDR3 nucleotides: TGTGCCAGCAGCCAGCCGGGACAGGGAACTGGCTACACCTTC. Translated: CASSQPGQGTGYTF.

V is TRBV7-6 and J is TRBJ2-3; 12 nucleotides line up with TRBD2. The CDR3 spans 18 residues. Germline CDR1 reads SGHVS; CDR2 reads FNYEAQ. Losses at the gene ends were 4 bases for V and 1 base for J; bases not matched to a gene: 9. The CDR3 nucleotides are TGTGCCAGCAGCTCACTAGCGGGAGGTCTTACAGGCACAGATACGCAGTATTTT. The encoded protein is CASSSLAGGLTGTDTQYF. Looking up the rest from reference TRBV7-6 and TRBJ2-3 gives the full variable domain: GAGVSQSPRYKVTKRGQDVALRCDPISGHVSLYWYRQALGQGPEFLTYFNYEAQQDKSGLPNDRFSAERPEGSISTLTIQRTEQRDSAMYRCASSSLAGGLTGTDTQYFGPGTRLTVL.

The chain has TRBV27 and TRBJ1-5; 9 nucleotides line up with TRBD1. After removal of 5 bases from V and 1 base from J, the junction contained 6 bases not matched to a gene. Germline assignment: CDR1 MNHEY and CDR2 SMNVEV (reference sequence). This CDR3 spans 16 amino acids. CDR3 DNA: TGTGCCAGCAGTCTCTCACAGGGGGCCAGCAATCAGCCCCAGCATTTT. Its translation is CASSLSQGASNQPQHF.

This clonotype came up a few times. The gene calls are TRBV3-1 and TRBJ2-5, with a possible D match to TRBD2 (5 bases). Germline values: CDR1 LGHDT, CDR2 YNNKEL (reference sequence). V lost 0 bases, J lost 2 bases, and 7 bases lay in between. The CDR3 is 14 amino acids. This CDR3 is CASSQDSEQETQYF. CDR3 sequence (DNA): TGTGCCAGCAGCCAAGATAGCGAACAAGAGACCCAGTACTTC.

The sample holds many counts of this clonotype. Its ends do not fully match the called genes, so a read error is possible. The chain combines TRBV29-1 with TRBJ2-5, with 8 nucleotides matching TRBD1. The CDR3 is made up of 10 amino acids. Per the germline V gene, CDR1 is SQVTM and CDR2 is ANQGSEA. The CDR3 nucleotides read TGCAGCGTTGAAGAGGGACAGGTCTTCTTC. This translates into CSVEEGQVFF.

The chain carries TRBV15 and TRBJ2-3, with 10 bases matching TRBD2. Unmatched junction bases numbered 3, after V lost 3 bases and J lost 0 bases. Germline CDR1 is LNHNV and CDR2 is YYDKDF (reference sequence). This CDR3 is 16 amino acids long. The CDR3 loop reads CATSRSLAGSTDTQYF. The CDR3 DNA reads as TGTGCCACCAGCAGGTCACTAGCGGGGAGCACAGATACGCAGTATTTT.

This clonotype was observed a few times. Relative to the germline gene, one junction end is altered; a read error may explain this. The chain uses TRBV9 and TRBJ2-5; D is unresolved. The J call is uncertain, as TRBJ2-1 better fits the DNA end. Germline loops: CDR1 SGDLS, CDR2 YYNGEE. The CDR3 runs 11 residues. CDR3 coding DNA: TGTGCCAGCCGCGTTGACGATGAGCAGTTCTTC. It yields the protein CASRVDDEQFF.